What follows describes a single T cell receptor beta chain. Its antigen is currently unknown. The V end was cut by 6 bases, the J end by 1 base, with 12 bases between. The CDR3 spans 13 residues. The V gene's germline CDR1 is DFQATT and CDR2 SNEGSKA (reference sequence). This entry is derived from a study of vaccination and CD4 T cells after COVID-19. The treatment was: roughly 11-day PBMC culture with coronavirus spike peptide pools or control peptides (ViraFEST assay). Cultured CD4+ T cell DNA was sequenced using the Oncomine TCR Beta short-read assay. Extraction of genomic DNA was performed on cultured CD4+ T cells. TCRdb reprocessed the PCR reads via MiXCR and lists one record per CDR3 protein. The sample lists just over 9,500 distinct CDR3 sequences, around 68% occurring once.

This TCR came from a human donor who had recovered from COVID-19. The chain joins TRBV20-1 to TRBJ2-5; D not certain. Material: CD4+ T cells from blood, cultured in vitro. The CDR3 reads CSAPSRAQETQYF. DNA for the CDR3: TGCAGTGCCCCTTCTAGGGCCCAAGAGACCCAGTACTTC.